Following are 6 T cell receptor beta chains from one sample sequenced in a study of multiple sclerosis patients with progressive multifocal leukoencephalopathy. Libraries were prepared by immunoSEQ multiplex PCR; TCRdb keeps only in-frame clonotypes and omits some of them. The sample shows 29,000 or so clones, about nine tenths of them seen only once. Specified time point: around six months of natalizumab therapy. Specimen: PBMCs, collected from a patient treated with natalizumab. The receptors come from a human donor with multiple sclerosis.

The chain carries TRBV5-6 and TRBJ1-4; 7 bases are shared with TRBD1. V dropped 4 bases and J dropped 8; count of bases not matched to a gene: 17. The CDR3 totals 17 residues. Per the germline V gene, CDR1 is SGHDT and CDR2 is YYEEEE. CDR3 DNA: TGTGCCAGCAGCCTATCAACAAGACAGGGTAGTCGGGAAAAACTGTTTTTT. Protein product: CASSLSTRQGSREKLFF.

The chain is built from TRBV9 and TRBJ2-3; D gene uncertain. Germline lookup yields CDR1 SGDLS and CDR2 YYNGEE. V dropped 2 bases and J dropped 5 bases, with 6 bases sitting between them. The CDR3 covers 12 residues. The CDR3 nucleotides are TGTGCCAGCAGCGTGGTGGGAGATACGCAGTATTTT. Translated: CASSVVGDTQYF.

J is TRBJ2-3 and V is TRBV10-1; no reliable D call. CDR3 length equals 12 residues. Germline V CDR1 and CDR2: WNHNN, SYGVQD (reference sequence). V lost 8 bases and J lost 5, with 11 bases in between. The CDR3 loop is CASGTLKDTQYF. The CDR3 DNA is TGCGCCAGCGGTACACTGAAAGATACGCAGTATTTT.

In this sample, this clone turned up once. The V gene is TRBV2, the J gene TRBJ1-1; 9 nucleotides agree with TRBD1. CDR3 length equals 16 residues. V was pared by 2 bases and J by 5 bases, with 9 bases of the junction left unmatched. Per germline, CDR1 SNHLY and CDR2 FYNNEI. The CDR3 protein is CASSERVTGGGTEAFF. In DNA, the CDR3 is TGTGCCAGCAGTGAAAGGGTGACAGGGGGTGGAACTGAAGCTTTCTTT.

The chain recombines TRBV18 with TRBJ2-1; 7 nucleotides match TRBD1. CDR3 length: 15 amino acids. V lost 6 bases, J lost 1 base, and 6 bases stayed unmatched. Germline CDR1 and CDR2: KGHSH and LQKENI. The CDR3, as DNA: TGTGCCAGCTCGCTGACAGGGCGGTCCTACAATGAGCAGTTCTTC. Translated: CASSLTGRSYNEQFF.

This chain uses TRBV5-1 with TRBJ2-3; 7 bases match TRBD1. CDR3 length: 16 amino acids. Trimming took 1 base from V and 2 from J; bases not matched to a gene: 7. Germline values: CDR1 SGHRS, CDR2 YFSETQ. This chain's CDR3 is CASSLSQGVATDTQYF. The CDR3 bases are TGCGCCAGCAGCTTGAGTCAGGGGGTGGCCACAGATACGCAGTATTTT.